These 21 T cell receptor beta chains came from one sample sequenced in a study of T cells in Graves' hyperthyroidism and ophthalmopathy. From RNA transcripts, TCR beta CDR3 regions were amplified. Using the HTBI primer set, a first-round RT-PCR was run on the TCR CDR3. TCRdb analysed the multiplex PCR reads with MiXCR anew, one entry per CDR3 protein. Found here are 500,000 to 650,000 distinct CDR3 sequences, about 20% of them singletons; the top ten hold over 45%. The material sequenced was blood. The receptor source for this set is a man between 35 and 55 years old with Graves' ophthalmopathy.

This clonotype was picked up many times. This chain joins TRBV6-2 or TRBV6-3 and TRBJ2-5; D remains ambiguous. There are 15 residues in the CDR3. Germline V lookup: CDR1 MNHEY, CDR2 SVGEGT. V was pared by 8 bases and J by 0 bases, with 16 bases between. CDR3 residues: CASGVKGRYQETQYF. DNA for the CDR3: TGTGCCAGCGGAGTGAAGGGAAGGTACCAAGAGACCCAGTACTTC.

This clonotype was recorded a few times. The chain combines TRBV5-1 with TRBJ2-2; D gene ambiguous. Per germline, CDR1 SGHRS and CDR2 YFSETQ. The ends were cut back, 4 bases at V and 6 bases at J, with 10 bases in the middle. The CDR3 has 13 residues. CDR3: CASSHPTSGELFF. The DNA for the CDR3 is TGCGCCAGCAGCCACCCAACTTCCGGGGAGCTGTTTTTT.

This clonotype has a handful of counts. The CDR3: CSAPPGTSPYEQYF. The DNA for the CDR3 is TGCAGTGCTCCCCCCGGGACTTCCCCCTACGAGCAGTACTTC. The chain recombines TRBV20-1 with TRBJ2-7; a possible D gene is TRBD2 (6 bases). CDR1 DFQATT and CDR2 SNEGSKA come from the germline V gene (reference sequence). The germline V and J ends were trimmed by 5 bases and 2 bases, with 16 bases remaining between them. The CDR3 totals 14 residues.

This chain links TRBV7-9 with TRBJ2-7; no firm D call. CDR1 is SEHNR and CDR2 is FQNEAQ in the germline V gene (reference sequence). V shed 5 bases and J shed 0 bases, with 20 bases lying between them. This CDR3 is 17 amino acids long. This CDR3 reads CASSPQMRSGTSYEQYF. CDR3 sequence (DNA): TGTGCCAGCAGCCCGCAAATGCGTTCGGGTACCTCCTACGAGCAGTACTTC.

This clonotype has ten or more counts. This rearrangement joins TRBV6-1 to TRBJ2-7, with D hard to call. This CDR3 region has 14 residues. Germline V gives CDR1 MNHNS, CDR2 SASEGT. V lost 8 bases to trimming and J lost 3 bases, with 17 bases between them. CDR3 protein: CASLGGRMFYEQYF. In DNA form, the CDR3 reads TGTGCCAGCCTAGGCGGCCGAATGTTCTACGAGCAGTACTTC.

This clonotype was seen a few times. V usage is TRBV5-6 and J usage is TRBJ2-2; D unclear. This CDR3 contains 15 residues. CDR1 is SGHDT and CDR2 is YYEEEE in the germline V gene. The V end lost 0 bases, the J end lost 1 base, and 7 bases lay between the germline ends. The CDR3 here is CASSLGIRNTGELFF. CDR3 in DNA: TGTGCCAGCAGCTTGGGGATTAGGAACACCGGGGAGCTGTTTTTT.

The chain carries TRBV18 and TRBJ1-2; D may be TRBD1 (5 bases). V lost 5 bases, J lost 4 bases, and 17 bases lay in between. The CDR3 runs 15 residues. From germline, CDR1 is KGHSH and CDR2 LQKENI. As DNA, the CDR3 is TGTGCCAGCTCAACGCAGGGTTTAGCCTTCTATGGCTACACCTTC. This codes for CASSTQGLAFYGYTF.

This clonotype was detected ten times or more. This rearrangement joins TRBV30 to TRBJ1-1; D remains ambiguous. Trimming left V 7 bases short and J 5 bases short, with 14 bases between. The CDR3 has 12 residues. Germline loops: CDR1 GTSNPN, CDR2 SVGIG (reference sequence). Here the CDR3 DNA reads TGTGCCTCGTCCCGGACGTGGACTGAAGCTTTCTTT. Translated: CASSRTWTEAFF.

The chain employs TRBV4-1 and TRBJ1-1, with a possible D match to TRBD1 (6 bases). CDR3 size: 15 residues. V lost 0 bases, J lost 1 base, and 9 bases lay in between. CDR1 is MGHRA, CDR2 YSYEKL, per germline. The CDR3 DNA reads TGCGCCAGCAGCCAAGAAGGCAGGGGGAACACTGAAGCTTTCTTT. Translation: CASSQEGRGNTEAFF.

This clonotype showed up many times. The rearrangement joins TRBV18 to TRBJ1-6; 8 bases match TRBD1. Germline CDR1 and CDR2: KGHSH and LQKENI. The CDR3 is made up of 15 amino acids. J was trimmed by 5 bases and V by 1 base; bases with no gene match: 1. The CDR3 DNA sequence: TGTGCCAGCTCACCACAGACAGGGGATAATTCACCCCTCCACTTT. It codes for CASSPQTGDNSPLHF. Together with reference TRBV18 and TRBJ1-6, the CDR3 gives the full variable domain: NAGVMQNPRHLVRRRGQEARLRCSPMKGHSHVYWYRQLPEEGLKFMVYLQKENIIDESGMPKERFSAEFPKEGPSILRIQQVVRGDSAAYFCASSPQTGDNSPLHFGNGTRLTVT.

This clonotype occurred many times. This chain joins TRBV2 and TRBJ1-2; D is possibly TRBD1 (5 bases). V lost 2 bases and J lost 2, with 15 bases in between. Germline CDR1 and CDR2: SNHLY and FYNNEI. The CDR3 totals 16 residues. This CDR3 reads CASSERGRGTNYGYTF. The CDR3 nucleotides read TGTGCCAGCAGTGAAAGGGGACGGGGGACGAACTATGGCTACACCTTC.

This clonotype was counted many times. This rearrangement joins TRBV5-1 to TRBJ2-3; D remains ambiguous. The CDR3 loop spans 13 amino acids. The ends were cut back, 6 bases at V and 4 bases at J, with 12 bases in the middle. From germline, CDR1 is SGHRS and CDR2 YFSETQ. CDR3 DNA: TGCGCCAGCAACCACAATGGGGCAGATACGCAGTATTTT. It is translated as CASNHNGADTQYF.

The chain links TRBV6-1 to TRBJ2-7; maybe TRBD2 (6 bases). The V gene lost 1 base and the J gene lost 5 bases, with 21 bases spanning the gap. Germline CDR1 reads MNHNS; CDR2 reads SASEGT. CDR3 length: 17 residues. The CDR3 DNA reads as TGTGCCAGCAGTGAAGAGGGTTGGGGACTGAGGATGCACGAGCAGTACTTC. Its protein is CASSEEGWGLRMHEQYF.

The V and J genes are TRBV19 and TRBJ2-5, with 12 bases matching TRBD2. The CDR3 has 16 amino acids. The germline CDR1 and CDR2 sequences are LNHDA and SQIVND (reference sequence). Trimming removed 4 bases from V and 5 bases from J; junction bases left unmatched: 8. CDR3 in amino acids: CASSNGLAGWSETQYF. The CDR3 DNA is TGTGCCAGTAGTAATGGACTAGCGGGATGGTCGGAGACCCAGTACTTC.

This clonotype was recorded many times. The rearrangement uses TRBV20-1 and TRBJ2-1; 15 positions match TRBD2. This CDR3 spans 17 amino acids. V gave up 6 bases and J gave up 7 bases; unmatched junction bases: 13. Germline values: CDR1 DFQATT, CDR2 SNEGSKA (reference sequence). CDR3 coding DNA: TGCAGTGCCCGCAGCCCGGGACTAGCGGGGGGTGCGAATGAGCAGTTCTTC. Protein product: CSARSPGLAGGANEQFF.

This clonotype appeared many times. The V gene is TRBV3-1, the J gene TRBJ1-1; weak D call: TRBD1 (5 bases). In germline, CDR1 is LGHDT, CDR2 YNNKEL (reference sequence). This CDR3 region has 14 residues. Deletions cut 0 bases from V and 4 bases from J, with 9 bases between. CDR3 DNA: TGTGCCAGCAGCCAAGATAGGCAGGGCACTGAAGCTTTCTTT. This encodes CASSQDRQGTEAFF.

DNA for the CDR3: TGTGCCAGCAGCCCCCAGGGCACCTCTGGGGCCAACGTCCTGACTTTC. Residues: CASSPQGTSGANVLTF. J is TRBJ2-6 and V is TRBV7-8; the D gene is possibly TRBD1 (5 bases). Trimming took 5 bases from V and 0 from J, leaving 11 bases between them. Germline CDR1 is SGHVS and CDR2 is FQNEAQ. This CDR3 has 16 amino acids.

Ten or more counts support this clonotype. The chain carries TRBV2 and TRBJ1-1; D call uncertain. The CDR3 runs to 13 residues. CDR1 and CDR2 (germline): SNHLY, FYNNEI. V lost 4 bases and J 0 bases, leaving 6 bases between the germline ends. The CDR3 sequence is CASSGRMNTEAFF. The DNA of the CDR3 is TGTGCCAGCAGTGGACGGATGAACACTGAAGCTTTCTTT. The variable domain in full, completed from reference TRBV2 and TRBJ1-1, reads EPEVTQTPSHQVTQMGQEVILRCVPISNHLYFYWYRQILGQKVEFLVSFYNNEISEKSEIFDDQFSVERPDGSNFTLKIRSTKLEDSAMYFCASSGRMNTEAFFGQGTRLTVV.

This clonotype was seen at least ten times. This chain uses TRBV6-1 with TRBJ2-1; D unresolved. Germline V CDR1 and CDR2: MNHNS, SASEGT. Deletions cut 8 bases from V and 5 bases from J, with 13 bases between. The CDR3 runs 13 residues. CDR3 sequence: CASEALRDNEQFF. The DNA for the CDR3 is TGTGCCAGCGAAGCGCTGCGAGACAATGAGCAGTTCTTC.

The V call is TRBV7-2, the J call TRBJ2-1; D is ambiguous. The CDR3 length is 13 residues. Trimming stripped 3 bases from V and 8 bases from J, with 11 bases between. The germline gives CDR1 SGHTA, CDR2 FQGNSA. As DNA, the CDR3 is TGTGCCAGCAGCTTTCGTCGGGTTGATGAGCAGTTCTTC. Its translation: CASSFRRVDEQFF.

This rearrangement joins TRBV20-1 to TRBJ1-1; 7 nucleotides align to TRBD1. Germline V gene lookup returns CDR1 DFQATT and CDR2 SNEGSKA (reference sequence). The CDR3 extends over 12 amino acids. For the CDR3, the DNA is TGCAGCGCCAGGGGGAAGAACACTGAAGCTTTCTTT. Translating gives CSARGKNTEAFF.